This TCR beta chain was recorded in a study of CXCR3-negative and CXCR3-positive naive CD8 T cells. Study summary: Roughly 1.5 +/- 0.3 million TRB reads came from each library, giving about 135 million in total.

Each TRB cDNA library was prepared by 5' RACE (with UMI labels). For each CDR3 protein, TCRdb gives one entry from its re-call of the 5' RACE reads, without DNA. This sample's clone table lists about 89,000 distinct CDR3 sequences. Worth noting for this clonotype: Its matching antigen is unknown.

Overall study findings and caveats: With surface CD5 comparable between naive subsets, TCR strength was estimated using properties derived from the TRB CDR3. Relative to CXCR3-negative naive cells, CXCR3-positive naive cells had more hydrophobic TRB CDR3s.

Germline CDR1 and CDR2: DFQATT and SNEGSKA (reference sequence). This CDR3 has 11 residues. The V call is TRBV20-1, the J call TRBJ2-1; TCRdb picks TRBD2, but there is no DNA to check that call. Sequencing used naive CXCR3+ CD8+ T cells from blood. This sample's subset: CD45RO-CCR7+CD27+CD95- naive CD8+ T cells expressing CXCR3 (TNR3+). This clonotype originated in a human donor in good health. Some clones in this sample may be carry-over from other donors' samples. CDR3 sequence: CSAGPTNEQFF.